This T cell receptor beta chain was obtained from a study of prognosis after radiotherapy for stage I lung cancer. Study-wide points: Reportedly, TRBV and TRBJ gene usage varied with metastasis presence.

Two-round multiplex PCR amplified TCR beta CDR3 from genomic DNA. First-round PCR, the initial amplification, used primers specific to each TRBV and TRBJ gene. TCRdb reprocessed the multiplex PCR reads via MiXCR and lists one record per CDR3 protein. The data show around 25,000 distinct CDR3 sequences, roughly 34% seen once. The V and J ends lost 10 bases and 1 base respectively, with 11 bases between them. Per the germline V gene, CDR1 is LNHDA and CDR2 is SQIVND (reference sequence). The CDR3 loop spans 13 amino acids. This clonotype was seen just once. What it binds is unknown. This chain uses TRBV19 with TRBJ2-1, with D perhaps TRBD2 (5 bases). Sequenced material: PBMCs, taken before or after stereotactic body radiation therapy (not recorded which). The clonotype comes from a donor aged 50 or older with non-small cell lung cancer. CDR3 loop: CATGTGSYNEQFF. The CDR3, as DNA: TGTGCCACGGGTACGGGATCCTACAATGAGCAGTTCTTC.